The next 28 T cell receptor beta chains were all read from a single sample in a study of somatic mutations in cytotoxic T cells in rheumatoid arthritis. Libraries were prepared by immunoSEQ multiplex PCR; TCRdb keeps only in-frame clonotypes and omits some of them. The sample includes tens of thousands of clones, around 86% of them seen just once. Sequencing used CD8+ T cells sorted from blood. The origin of the receptors is an adult with rheumatoid arthritis.

This rearrangement joins TRBV5-1 to TRBJ2-1; maybe TRBD1 (6 bases). Trimming pared 3 bases from V and 1 base from J, leaving 17 bases between. The CDR3 consists of 17 residues. Per germline, CDR1 SGHRS and CDR2 YFSETQ. The CDR3 nucleotides read TGCGCCAGCAGCTATGATGTTCAGGGGCTTTCCTACAATGAGCAGTTCTTC. Translated: CASSYDVQGLSYNEQFF.

The V gene is TRBV28, the J gene TRBJ1-1; no reliable D call. CDR3 length equals 12 residues. Trimming left V 3 bases short and J 5 bases short, with 7 bases between. Germline CDR1 reads MDHEN; CDR2 reads SYDVKM. CDR3 DNA: TGTGCCAGCAGTTTTCGGGGTACTGAAGCTTTCTTT. It codes for CASSFRGTEAFF.

The chain has TRBV6-5 and TRBJ1-5, with D tentatively TRBD1 (5 bases). This CDR3 is built from 15 residues. Germline loops: CDR1 MNHEY, CDR2 SVGAGI. V dropped 2 bases and J dropped 5 bases, with 13 bases sitting between them. CDR3 nucleotides: TGTGCCAGCAGTTACAGGGGAATTAAAGATCAGCCCCAGCATTTT. Residues: CASSYRGIKDQPQHF.

The V call is TRBV7-9, the J call TRBJ2-2; 8 bases agree with TRBD1. CDR3 length: 15 amino acids. The trim removed 10 bases at V and 7 bases at J, leaving 14 bases unmatched. Germline V gene lookup returns CDR1 SEHNR and CDR2 FQNEAQ (reference sequence). The CDR3 loop is CATSDRGKLSGELFF. In DNA, the CDR3 is TGTGCCACCAGTGACAGGGGAAAATTGAGCGGGGAGCTGTTTTTT.

This chain joins TRBV4-3 and TRBJ2-6, with 8 nucleotides matching TRBD1. After removal of 3 bases from V and 2 bases from J, the junction contained 3 bases not matched to a gene. Germline CDR1 and CDR2: LGHNA and YSLEER. The CDR3 runs to 16 residues. This CDR3 is CASSQGTGTGANVLTF. The CDR3 DNA sequence: TGCGCCAGCAGCCAGGGGACAGGAACTGGGGCCAACGTCCTGACTTTC.

The chain couples TRBV27 to TRBJ1-5, with D possibly being TRBD1 (6 bases). V dropped 4 bases and J dropped 2 bases, with 9 bases sitting between them. Germline-derived CDR1 and CDR2 are MNHEY and SMNVEV (reference sequence). This CDR3 has 14 amino acids. CDR3 region: CASSSGVGNQPQHF. Here the CDR3 DNA reads TGTGCCAGCAGTTCAGGGGTTGGCAATCAGCCCCAGCATTTT.

This rearrangement joins TRBV7-2 to TRBJ1-3; D ambiguous. V was shortened by 5 bases and J by 0 bases, with 5 bases between the two germline ends. The CDR3 consists of 13 residues. Germline CDR1 reads SGHTA; CDR2 reads FQGNSA. The CDR3 nucleotides are TGTGCCAGCAGCAGATACTCTGGAAACACCATATATTTT. Amino acids: CASSRYSGNTIYF. The full variable domain, completed using reference TRBV7-2 and TRBJ1-3, is GAGVSQSPSNKVTEKGKDVELRCDPISGHTALYWYRQSLGQGLEFLIYFQGNSAPDKSGLPSDRFSAERTGGSVSTLTIQRTQQEDSAVYLCASSRYSGNTIYFGEGSWLTVV.

The table lists this clone with a few counts. This chain uses TRBV5-8 with TRBJ1-1, with D uncertain. CDR1 and CDR2 (germline): SGHTS, YDEGEE. Trimming left V 0 bases short and J 3 bases short, with 3 bases between. This CDR3 has 12 residues. CDR3 nucleotides: TGTGCCAGCAGCTTGGGTTACACTGAAGCTTTCTTT. Translation gives CASSLGYTEAFF.

The chain couples TRBV7-9 to TRBJ1-2, with TRBD1 identical over 7 bases. Germline V gene data show CDR1 as SEHNR and CDR2 as FQNEAQ (reference sequence). Losses at the gene ends were 3 bases for V and 4 bases for J; bases not matched to a gene: 5. This CDR3 has 14 amino acids. CDR3 coding DNA: TGTGCCAGCAGCTTCGAGACAGGGTTCTATGGCTACACCTTC. Its protein product is CASSFETGFYGYTF.

J is TRBJ2-3 and V is TRBV21-1; the D segment call TRBD2 is taken from the table without a DNA check. TRBV21-1 is listed as a pseudogene. The CDR3 is 17 amino acids. The CDR3 sequence: CASSKETSGGLTDTQYF. The CDR3, as DNA: TGTGCCAGCAGCAAAGAGACTAGCGGGGGACTGACAGATACGCAGTATTTT.

This clone turned up a few times. The V and J genes are TRBV29-1 and TRBJ2-7; D may be TRBD1 (5 bases). The CDR3 has 11 residues. Deletions cut 7 bases from V and 3 bases from J, with 10 bases between. Per the germline V gene, CDR1 is SQVTM and CDR2 is ANQGSEA. CDR3 DNA: TGCAGCGCCGAAGACAGCTACGAGCAGTACTTC. Its protein product is CSAEDSYEQYF.

In DNA, the CDR3 is TGTGCCAGCCAGGTCACGGCAGGGGACAATGAGCAGTTCTTC. Amino acids: CASQVTAGDNEQFF. J is TRBJ2-1 and V is TRBV7-9, with a weak D call TRBD1 (6 bases). Germline CDR1 SEHNR, CDR2 FQNEAQ (reference sequence). The CDR3 is made up of 14 amino acids. Trimming left V 8 bases short and J 5 bases short, with 16 bases between.

V and J are TRBV6-5 and TRBJ2-1; D unclear. The V gene's germline CDR1 is MNHEY and CDR2 SVGAGI. V shed 10 bases and J shed 12 bases, with 13 bases lying between them. There are 10 residues in the CDR3. The DNA of the CDR3 is TGTGCCACGCGAAGCCCCCCGCAGTTCTTC. Its translation: CATRSPPQFF.

This clone was observed a few times. V and J are TRBV5-8 and TRBJ1-4; D is uncertain. This CDR3 is 14 amino acids long. V lost 0 bases, J lost 15 bases, and 18 bases lay in between. Germline CDR1 is SGHTS and CDR2 is YDEGEE. In DNA, the CDR3 is TGTGCCAGCAGCTTGGAATGGCACCCCCCTTCGGTGTTTTTT. Protein: CASSLEWHPPSVFF.

This chain links TRBV4-3 with TRBJ2-5; 7 positions match TRBD1. The germline V gene encodes CDR1 LGHNA and CDR2 YSLEER. The CDR3 is made up of 14 amino acids. J gave up 9 bases and V 1 base, and 8 bases lay outside the gene matches. CDR3 region: CASSQVEGAWPQYF. The CDR3 DNA follows: TGCGCCAGCAGCCAAGTAGAGGGGGCGTGGCCCCAGTACTTC.

This rearrangement joins TRBV13 to TRBJ2-7; 10 nucleotides line up with TRBD2. Per the germline V gene, CDR1 is PRHDT and CDR2 is FYEKMQ (reference sequence). The CDR3 contains 15 residues. V shed 3 bases and J 4 bases; nucleotides not matched to a gene: 6. The CDR3 reads CASSLASGGVYEQYF. CDR3 bases: TGTGCCAGCAGCTTGGCTAGCGGGGGAGTTTACGAGCAGTACTTC.

V and J are TRBV6-1 and TRBJ2-5, with 9 bases matching TRBD1. The V gene's germline CDR1 is MNHNS and CDR2 SASEGT. The CDR3 consists of 15 residues. The V segment lost 4 bases and the J segment 1 base; nucleotides outside the gene matches: 4. The CDR3 DNA reads as TGTGCCAGCAGTGTGGTGACAGGGGGCCAAGAGACCCAGTACTTC. Amino acids: CASSVVTGGQETQYF.

The chain employs TRBV27 and TRBJ2-1; the D is unclear. Trimming shortened V by 2 bases and J by 5 bases, and 10 bases separated the two germline ends. Germline V gene sequence: CDR1 MNHEY, CDR2 SMNVEV (reference sequence). The CDR3 extends over 14 amino acids. CDR3: CASSLVGRHNEQFF. The CDR3 coding sequence is TGTGCCAGCAGTTTAGTAGGCCGTCACAATGAGCAGTTCTTC.

J is TRBJ2-7 and V is TRBV27; TRBD2 agrees at 8 bases. J was trimmed by 4 bases and V by 4 bases; bases with no gene match: 9. This CDR3 spans 15 amino acids. Germline values: CDR1 MNHEY, CDR2 SMNVEV (reference sequence). CDR3 in amino acids: CASSSLAGYGYEQYF. In nucleotides, the CDR3 is TGTGCCAGCAGTTCCTTAGCGGGGTACGGGTACGAGCAGTACTTC.

This chain joins TRBV19 and TRBJ2-1; unclear D gene. The CDR3 sequence is 13 residues long. V dropped 3 bases and J dropped 8 bases, with 11 bases sitting between them. The V gene's germline CDR1 is LNHDA and CDR2 SQIVND (reference sequence). For the CDR3, the DNA is TGTGCCAGTAGTATGATTTGGACCCATGAGCAGTTCTTC. Its protein product is CASSMIWTHEQFF.

There are a few counts of this clone. This sequence joins TRBV19 and TRBJ1-5; 7 nucleotides align to TRBD1. The CDR3 covers 13 residues. Unmatched junction bases numbered 1, after V lost 5 bases and J lost 3 bases. Per germline, CDR1 LNHDA and CDR2 SQIVND (reference sequence). Here the CDR3 DNA reads TGTGCCAGTAGTGGGACAGTCAATCAGCCCCAGCATTTT. This gives the protein CASSGTVNQPQHF.

The chain combines TRBV6-1 with TRBJ2-3; D might be TRBD1 (5 bases). Germline V gene data show CDR1 as MNHNS and CDR2 as SASEGT. This CDR3 is built from 17 residues. V dropped 0 bases and J dropped 2 bases, with 15 bases sitting between them. CDR3 sequence reads: CASSEALHRRYTDTQYF. The CDR3 region has the DNA TGTGCCAGCAGTGAAGCGCTTCACAGGAGATACACAGATACGCAGTATTTT.

Only one count was recorded for this clone. This sequence joins TRBV11-2 and TRBJ2-5, with D tentatively TRBD2 (6 bases). V was shortened by 1 base and J by 2 bases, with 17 bases between the two germline ends. CDR3 length: 17 amino acids. Looked up from germline, CDR1 is SGHAT and CDR2 is FQNNGV. The CDR3 DNA follows: TGTGCCAGCAGCTTAGGGCATAGGAGGGTGGATCAAGAGACCCAGTACTTC. Protein: CASSLGHRRVDQETQYF.

The chain carries TRBV28 and TRBJ1-2; no clear D gene. Germline V gives CDR1 MDHEN, CDR2 SYDVKM. The ends were cut back, 3 bases at V and 2 bases at J, with 10 bases in the middle. CDR3 size: 14 residues. The CDR3 DNA follows: TGTGCCAGCAGTTTCGGCTATACCAACTATGGCTACACCTTC. Translation: CASSFGYTNYGYTF.

This chain links TRBV4-1 with TRBJ2-7; 7 bases align to TRBD1. Germline V gene sequence: CDR1 MGHRA, CDR2 YSYEKL. The CDR3 totals 15 residues. Losses at the gene ends were 1 base for V and 3 bases for J; bases not matched to a gene: 6. The CDR3 reads CASSQVWTGLYEQYF. Here the CDR3 DNA reads TGCGCCAGCAGCCAAGTATGGACAGGCCTCTACGAGCAGTACTTC.

The genes are TRBV4-2 and TRBJ2-7; 9 nucleotides align to TRBD1. V lost 0 bases to trimming and J lost 3 bases; unmatched junction nucleotides: 6. Looked up from germline, CDR1 is LGHNA and CDR2 is YNFKEQ. This CDR3 region has 16 residues. CDR3: CASSQDQGQGFYEQYF. CDR3 DNA: TGTGCCAGCAGCCAAGATCAGGGACAGGGATTCTACGAGCAGTACTTC.

The rearrangement uses TRBV28 and TRBJ1-5; the D gene is possibly TRBD1 (5 bases). This CDR3 is 14 amino acids long. Germline CDR1 is MDHEN and CDR2 is SYDVKM. The germline V and J ends were trimmed by 10 bases and 5 bases, with 18 bases remaining between them. CDR3 loop: CATRGAGSDQPQHF. CDR3 nucleotide sequence: TGTGCCACCCGAGGGGCAGGGAGTGATCAGCCCCAGCATTTT.

The chain joins TRBV6-4 to TRBJ2-1; 10 nucleotides line up with TRBD2. CDR1 is MRHNA, CDR2 SNTAGT, per germline. The ends lost 4 bases at V and 8 bases at J; junction bases unmatched: 11. This CDR3 has 16 amino acids. In DNA form, the CDR3 reads TGTGCCAGCAGTGCAAGTAGCGGGGGGCTCTGGGATGAGCAGTTCTTC. The encoded protein is CASSASSGGLWDEQFF.